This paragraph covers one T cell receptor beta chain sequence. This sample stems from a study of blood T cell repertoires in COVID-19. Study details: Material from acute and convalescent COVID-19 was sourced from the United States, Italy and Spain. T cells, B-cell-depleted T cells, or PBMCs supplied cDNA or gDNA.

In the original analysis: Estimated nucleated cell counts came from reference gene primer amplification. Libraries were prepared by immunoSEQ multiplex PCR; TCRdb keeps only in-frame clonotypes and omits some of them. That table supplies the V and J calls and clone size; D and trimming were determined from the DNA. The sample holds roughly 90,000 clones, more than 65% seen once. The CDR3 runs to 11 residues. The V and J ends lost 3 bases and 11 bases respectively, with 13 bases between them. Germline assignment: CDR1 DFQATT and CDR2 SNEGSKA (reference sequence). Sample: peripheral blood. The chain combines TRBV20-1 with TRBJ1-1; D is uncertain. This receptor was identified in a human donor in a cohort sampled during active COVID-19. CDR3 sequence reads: CSARSGSWAFF. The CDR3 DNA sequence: TGCAGTGCTAGGTCCGGGAGCTGGGCTTTCTTT.